Presented here are 32 T cell receptor beta chains from one specimen sequenced in a study of OX40 agonist ivuxolimab in advanced cancers. TCRdb's table, derived via immunoSEQ multiplex PCR, lists solely in-frame clones and lacks some. The repertoire holds about 45,000 clones, with more than 70% as singletons. The sequencing here drew on CD4+ or CD8+ T cells sorted from blood, taken in a trial of the OX40 agonist ivuxolimab. These receptors were collected from an adult with an advanced solid tumor such as melanoma, head and neck, liver or kidney cancer.

The chain recombines TRBV7-3 with TRBJ1-2; a weak D match, TRBD1 (5 bases). V was clipped by 3 bases and J by 4 bases, with 12 bases between them. CDR1 SGHTA and CDR2 FQGTGA come from the germline V gene. The CDR3 has 14 residues. In DNA, the CDR3 is TGTGCCAGCAGCTTGGGCACAGGCCCCTATGGCTACACCTTC. This codes for CASSLGTGPYGYTF.

Only one count was recorded for this clone. V and J are TRBV23-1 and TRBJ1-5; no definite D call. TRBV23-1 is marked as an open reading frame, function uncertain. The CDR3 extends over 12 amino acids. V lost 5 bases, J lost 9 bases, and 11 bases lay in between. The CDR3 DNA reads as TGCGCCAGCAGTTGCGCCGACGGGCCCCAGCATTTT. Residues: CASSCADGPQHF.

This chain links TRBV7-9 with TRBJ2-1; D is possibly TRBD2 (6 bases). With 5 bases removed from V and 6 bases from J, the gap between germline ends came to 14 bases. This CDR3 contains 14 residues. CDR1 and CDR2 from the germline V gene are SEHNR and FQNEAQ (reference sequence). CDR3 sequence reads: CASSPQGGGNEQFF. The CDR3 bases are TGTGCCAGCAGCCCCCAGGGAGGAGGCAATGAGCAGTTCTTC.

This chain joins TRBV11-2 and TRBJ2-7; D remains ambiguous. The germline gives CDR1 SGHAT, CDR2 FQNNGV. With 2 bases removed from V and 7 bases from J, the gap between germline ends came to 15 bases. CDR3 length: 14 amino acids. As DNA, the CDR3 is TGTGCCAGCAGCTTACTGGACGGGCTAGGGGAGCAGTACTTC. This codes for CASSLLDGLGEQYF.

This chain connects TRBV11-3 to TRBJ1-1, with D maybe TRBD1 (6 bases). The CDR3 consists of 13 residues. CDR1 and CDR2 (germline): SGHNT, YENEEA. The V and J ends lost 5 bases and 3 bases respectively, with 10 bases between them. CDR3 loop: CASSRGGHTEAFF. CDR3 DNA sequence: TGTGCCAGCAGCCGAGGGGGTCACACTGAAGCTTTCTTT.

The V and J genes are TRBV28 and TRBJ2-7; a possible D gene is TRBD2 (5 bases). The germline V gene has CDR1 MDHEN and CDR2 SYDVKM. V was trimmed by 11 bases and J by 2 bases, leaving 16 bases between them. CDR3 length: 13 amino acids. CDR3 DNA: TGTGCCGCCTCGACCCCGGGGACCTACGAGCAGTACTTC. This sequence encodes CAASTPGTYEQYF.

The rearrangement joins TRBV9 to TRBJ2-1; 9 bases map to TRBD1. Germline V gene lookup returns CDR1 SGDLS and CDR2 YYNGEE. J gave up 4 bases and V 3 bases, and 5 bases lay outside the gene matches. The CDR3 covers 15 residues. The CDR3 protein is CASSGGTGTYNEQFF. The CDR3 coding sequence is TGTGCCAGCAGCGGGGGGACAGGGACGTACAATGAGCAGTTCTTC.

To note about this clone: Germline is not matched at one junction end, which may reflect a read error. V and J are TRBV7-2 and TRBJ2-3, with 7 bases matching TRBD2. The CDR3 is made up of 15 amino acids. From germline, CDR1 is SGHTA and CDR2 FQGNSA. In nucleotides, the CDR3 is TGTGCCAGCAGTTTGGGGGGGTTTGGCACAGGTACGCAGTATTTT. Its protein product is CASSLGGFGTGTQYF.

This chain joins TRBV20-1 and TRBJ1-5; no reliable D call. The CDR3 is 11 amino acids. Per the germline V gene, CDR1 is DFQATT and CDR2 is SNEGSKA (reference sequence). The ends were cut back, 5 bases at V and 11 bases at J, with 13 bases in the middle. CDR3 in amino acids: CSALHRQTQHF. The CDR3 region has the DNA TGCAGTGCTCTTCACCGCCAGACCCAGCATTTT.

The chain joins TRBV20-1 to TRBJ1-1; D is unresolved. This CDR3 is 10 amino acids long. CDR1 is DFQATT, CDR2 SNEGSKA, per germline (reference sequence). V lost 3 bases, J lost 13 bases, and 12 bases lay in between. The CDR3 sequence: CSASQTYCFF. CDR3 nucleotide sequence: TGCAGTGCTAGTCAAACGTATTGTTTCTTT.

This clone has a single count. This rearrangement joins TRBV6-5 to TRBJ2-3; TRBD1 matches at 8 bases. The V and J ends lost 2 bases and 7 bases, in that order; junction bases with no gene match: 11. The CDR3 sequence is 16 residues long. CDR1 is MNHEY and CDR2 is SVGAGI in the germline V gene. The CDR3, as DNA: TGTGCCAGCAGTTACGGGACAGGCGTTAGCGATAATACGCAGTATTTT. This sequence encodes CASSYGTGVSDNTQYF.

This chain connects TRBV28 to TRBJ1-5; D perhaps matches TRBD1 (5 bases). CDR3 length: 16 residues. The germline V gene has CDR1 MDHEN and CDR2 SYDVKM. V was pared by 5 bases and J by 3 bases, with 17 bases between. The CDR3 protein is CASSNGALFDNQPQHF. DNA of the CDR3: TGTGCCAGCAGTAACGGGGCCCTTTTCGACAATCAGCCCCAGCATTTT.

The V gene is TRBV4-2, the J gene TRBJ2-7, with 8 bases identical to TRBD2. Looked up from germline, CDR1 is LGHNA and CDR2 is YNFKEQ. The junction had 15 bases not matched to a gene; V was cut back by 3 bases and J by 5 bases. CDR3 length: 17 residues. In DNA, the CDR3 is TGTGCCAGCAGCCAGGGTGTACTAGCGGCACTAGGGGACGAGCAGTACTTC. Translated: CASSQGVLAALGDEQYF.

This clone occurred a few times. This chain uses TRBV11-2 with TRBJ2-7, with D perhaps matching TRBD2 (6 bases). This CDR3 spans 15 amino acids. CDR1 and CDR2 (germline): SGHAT, FQNNGV. V lost 0 bases and J lost 4, with 13 bases in between. This CDR3 reads CASSLEDGSWYEQYF. DNA of the CDR3: TGTGCCAGCAGCTTAGAAGACGGGAGCTGGTACGAGCAGTACTTC.

V gene TRBV7-3 combines with J gene TRBJ2-2; D not certain. The CDR3 extends over 13 amino acids. The germline V gene encodes CDR1 SGHTA and CDR2 FQGTGA. The V and J ends lost 5 bases and 7 bases respectively, with 11 bases between them. CDR3 sequence: CASSINVFGELFF. In nucleotides, the CDR3 is TGTGCCAGCAGCATTAACGTCTTCGGGGAGCTGTTTTTT.

The genes are TRBV6-6 and TRBJ1-2, with D perhaps matching TRBD1 (5 bases). V lost 5 bases and J lost 5, with 18 bases in between. CDR3 length equals 15 residues. Germline CDR1 is MNHNY and CDR2 is SVGAGI (reference sequence). This CDR3 is CASSTTRDSSYGYTF. The CDR3 DNA sequence: TGTGCCAGCAGTACTACGAGGGACTCCAGTTATGGCTACACCTTC.

The chain recombines TRBV10-3 with TRBJ2-5, with 8 bases identical to TRBD1. The J call may be mistaken, given a closer DNA end match to TRBJ2-7. CDR1 and CDR2 (germline): ENHRY, SYGVKD. The CDR3 has 13 residues. CDR3 nucleotide sequence: TGTGCCATCTCCGCACAGGGGGCCTACGAGCAGTACTTC. Translation: CAISAQGAYEQYF.

The chain couples TRBV7-8 to TRBJ1-1, with D uncertain. The V gene's germline CDR1 is SGHVS and CDR2 FQNEAQ. Trimming removed 2 bases at V and 2 bases at J, with 12 bases between. The CDR3 sequence is 15 residues long. CDR3 residues: CASSLNPGINTEAFF. The CDR3 DNA follows: TGTGCCAGCAGCTTAAACCCCGGGATTAACACTGAAGCTTTCTTT.

The V gene is TRBV19, the J gene TRBJ2-1; the match to TRBD1 covers 10 bases. CDR3 size: 14 residues. Trimming took 8 bases from V and 8 from J; bases not matched to a gene: 9. Germline CDR1 reads LNHDA; CDR2 reads SQIVND (reference sequence). The CDR3 sequence: CASGRDRGMYEQFF. The CDR3 coding sequence is TGTGCCAGTGGAAGGGACAGGGGTATGTATGAGCAGTTCTTC.

This clone was seen only once. The CDR3 spells CASSDRGRGSPLHF. CDR3 DNA: TGTGCCAGCAGCGACAGGGGGCGCGGTTCACCCCTCCACTTT. This chain links TRBV6-5 with TRBJ1-6, with 10 bases matching TRBD1. J was trimmed by 9 bases and V by 6 bases; bases with no gene match: 5. This CDR3 has 14 amino acids. Germline-derived CDR1 and CDR2 are MNHEY and SVGAGI.

The chain employs TRBV21-1 and TRBJ1-2; the D call in the table, TRBD1, was not verified against the DNA. TRBV21-1 is annotated as a pseudogene. The length of the CDR3 is 12 residues. CDR3: CASATTNYGYTF. The CDR3 bases are TGTGCCAGCGCAACAACTAACTATGGCTACACCTTC.

CDR3 residues: CASSPPGTNRNEQFF. In nucleotides, the CDR3 is TGTGCCAGCTCACCTCCCGGGACAAATCGCAATGAGCAGTTCTTC. The J gene is TRBJ2-1, the V gene TRBV18; tentative D call: TRBD1 (6 bases). CDR1 and CDR2 (germline): KGHSH, LQKENI. The CDR3 spans 15 residues. Trimming stripped 3 bases from V and 6 bases from J, with 15 bases between.

The chain employs TRBV6-5 and TRBJ1-1; D remains unclear. Germline V gives CDR1 MNHEY, CDR2 SVGAGI. The CDR3 sequence is 13 residues long. The V and J ends lost 5 bases and 3 bases respectively, with 10 bases between them. The CDR3 DNA reads as TGTGCCAGCAGTAGGGAGCAGGACACTGAAGCTTTCTTT. Encoded protein: CASSREQDTEAFF.

This clone was picked up one time. The rearrangement links TRBV19 to TRBJ2-7; TRBD2 matches 9 bases. The CDR3 loop spans 15 amino acids. Trimming removed 1 base from V and 6 bases from J; junction bases left unmatched: 7. Germline loops: CDR1 LNHDA, CDR2 SQIVND (reference sequence). The CDR3 DNA follows: TGTGCCAGTAGTATAGTAGCGGGGGCGGGGAGCGAGCAGTACTTC. The encoded protein is CASSIVAGAGSEQYF.

The genes are TRBV30 and TRBJ2-2; D not resolved. This CDR3 has 14 amino acids. Trimming took off 0 bases at V and 7 bases at J, with 12 bases between the two ends. Germline V gives CDR1 GTSNPN, CDR2 SVGIG (reference sequence). The CDR3 nucleotides are TGTGCCTGGAGTGTCTCCTTGACGGTCGGGGAGCTGTTTTTT. It translates to CAWSVSLTVGELFF.

The V call is TRBV6-5, the J call TRBJ1-6, with D tentatively TRBD1 (6 bases). This CDR3 region has 14 residues. The V gene lost 8 bases and the J gene lost 10 bases, with 18 bases spanning the gap. Germline CDR1 is MNHEY and CDR2 is SVGAGI. CDR3 protein: CASRGGRNGSPLHF. The CDR3 DNA sequence: TGTGCCAGCCGAGGGGGGAGGAATGGATCACCCCTCCACTTT.

The rearrangement links TRBV5-1 to TRBJ2-3; 8 bases fit TRBD2. The V gene end was trimmed by 2 bases and the J gene end by 4 bases; junction bases not matched to a gene: 6. This CDR3 spans 15 amino acids. CDR1 and CDR2 from the germline V gene are SGHRS and YFSETQ. CDR3 in amino acids: CASSLAAGVADTQYF. The CDR3 DNA is TGCGCCAGCAGCTTAGCAGCGGGAGTAGCAGATACGCAGTATTTT.

The chain combines TRBV6-5 with TRBJ2-3; tentative D call: TRBD1 (5 bases). V lost 8 bases and J lost 6, with 15 bases in between. CDR1 and CDR2 from the germline V gene are MNHEY and SVGAGI. This CDR3 region has 13 residues. The CDR3 is CASGAGFVDTQYF. The CDR3 nucleotides are TGTGCCAGCGGGGCAGGGTTCGTCGATACGCAGTATTTT.

This rearrangement joins TRBV18 to TRBJ2-7; maybe TRBD1 (6 bases). CDR3 length: 15 residues. V was clipped by 3 bases and J by 2 bases, with 14 bases between them. Germline CDR1 is KGHSH and CDR2 is LQKENI. CDR3 loop: CASSPPDRAAYEQYF. The CDR3 DNA reads TGTGCCAGCTCACCGCCGGACAGAGCTGCCTACGAGCAGTACTTC.

J is TRBJ1-2 and V is TRBV6-5; TRBD1 is a possible D gene (5 bases). Per the germline V gene, CDR1 is MNHEY and CDR2 is SVGAGI. The CDR3 spans 13 residues. The germline V and J ends were trimmed by 5 bases and 7 bases, with 14 bases remaining between them. In DNA, the CDR3 is TGTGCCAGCAGTCGACCTAGGGGTGTTGGCTACACCTTC. This gives the protein CASSRPRGVGYTF.

The V and J genes are TRBV5-1 and TRBJ1-1; perhaps TRBD1 as D (5 bases). CDR1 SGHRS and CDR2 YFSETQ come from the germline V gene. The CDR3 has 13 residues. Trimming pared 0 bases from V and 7 bases from J, leaving 10 bases between. CDR3 coding DNA: TGCGCCAGCAGCTTGGCTCAGGGAGGTGAAGCTTTCTTT. It encodes CASSLAQGGEAFF.

The rearrangement joins TRBV30 to TRBJ2-1; D is possibly TRBD2 (7 bases). Trimming pared 3 bases from V and 9 bases from J, leaving 18 bases between. This CDR3 has 14 residues. The germline V gene has CDR1 GTSNPN and CDR2 SVGIG (reference sequence). CDR3 in DNA: TGTGCCTGGAGGGGACGGGGGCCGGGGGGTGAGCAGTTCTTC. Translating gives CAWRGRGPGGEQFF.